These 8 T cell receptor beta chains were all obtained from the same sample, sequenced in a study of blood T cells in healthy people across ages. A second PCR, run for about 7 to 11 cycles, used a sample-barcoded 5' primer plus a J-beta primer mix. A single record per CDR3 protein comes from TCRdb applying MiXCR to the 5' RACE reads. Of 850,000 or so distinct CDR3 sequences listed, less than 35% were seen once; the top ten hold 17%. Sequencing was performed on blood. The receptors shown here come from a woman aged 80 or over in good health.

The chain carries TRBV18 and TRBJ2-4; maybe TRBD2 (6 bases). The J call may be incorrect, as the DNA end agrees better with TRBJ2-7. This CDR3 region has 14 residues. Germline assignment: CDR1 KGHSH and CDR2 LQKENI. In DNA form, the CDR3 reads TGTGCCAGCTCACCGGGCGGGACTCCCTACGAGCAGTACTTC. It encodes CASSPGGTPYEQYF.

This clonotype has ten or more counts. The V call is TRBV5-5, the J call TRBJ1-2; tentative D call: TRBD1 (5 bases). Trimming stripped 3 bases from V and 3 bases from J, with 12 bases between. The germline V gene encodes CDR1 SGHKS and CDR2 YYEKEE (reference sequence). There are 14 residues in the CDR3. The DNA of the CDR3 is TGTGCCAGCAGCTCTGCCACAGGAGACTATGGCTACACCTTC. Protein sequence: CASSSATGDYGYTF.

This clonotype was detected ten times or more. The chain links TRBV5-6 to TRBJ2-5; D not resolved. Trimming removed 2 bases at V and 11 bases at J, with 13 bases between. The CDR3 spans 12 residues. Germline CDR1 reads SGHDT; CDR2 reads YYEEEE. The CDR3 nucleotides are TGTGCCAGCAGCTTCTTGTCGTCGGAGCAGTACTTC. Protein product: CASSFLSSEQYF. The variable domain in full, with the rest retrieved from reference TRBV5-6 and TRBJ2-5, is DAGVTQSPTHLIKTRGQQVTLRCSPKSGHDTVSWYQQALGQGPQFIFQYYEEEERQRGNFPDRFSGHQFPNYSSELNVNALLLGDSALYLCASSFLSSEQYFGPGTRLLVL.

Turning to this clonotype: A much larger clone sits a single nucleotide away, making a read error possible. The genes are TRBV12-3 or TRBV12-4 and TRBJ1-1; possible D gene TRBD1, 5 bases. The CDR3 has 14 amino acids. CDR3 bases: TGTGCCAGCACCCAGACAGAGATGAACACTGAAGCTCTCTTT. Its protein product is CASTQTEMNTEALF.

At least ten counts were recorded for this clonotype. The J gene is TRBJ2-5, the V gene TRBV25-1; 11 positions match TRBD2. The ends lost 5 bases at V and 2 bases at J; junction bases unmatched: 1. The CDR3 is made up of 14 amino acids. The germline gives CDR1 MGHDK, CDR2 SYGVNS. Written as DNA, the CDR3 is TGTGCCAGCAGTCGACTAGCGGGGCAAGAGACCCAGTACTTC. It translates to CASSRLAGQETQYF.

On this clonotype itself: A much larger clone lies one base from this, so it may be a read error. This rearrangement joins TRBV6-2 or TRBV6-3 to TRBJ2-3, with 7 positions matching TRBD2. The CDR3 spans 13 residues. The ends lost 2 bases at V and 7 bases at J; junction bases unmatched: 3. The germline V gene has CDR1 MNHEY and CDR2 SVGEGT. The CDR3 protein is CASSYPGGNTQYF. The CDR3 DNA is TGTGCCAGCAGTTACCCGGGGGGAAATACGCAGTATTTT.

The chain combines TRBV7-2 with TRBJ2-1, with 8 bases identical to TRBD1. CDR1 SGHTA and CDR2 FQGNSA come from the germline V gene. V dropped 4 bases and J dropped 7; count of bases not matched to a gene: 12. The CDR3 runs to 16 residues. Written as DNA, the CDR3 is TGTGCCAGCAGCTCCCCATTCCGGACAGGGTCGAATGAGCAGTTCTTC. Amino acids: CASSSPFRTGSNEQFF.

The chain employs TRBV20-1 and TRBJ1-5; D possibly corresponds to TRBD1 (5 bases). CDR3 length: 13 residues. Germline V CDR1 and CDR2: DFQATT, SNEGSKA (reference sequence). Trimming left V 6 bases short and J 4 bases short, with 13 bases between. The CDR3 protein is CSAIPGPNQPQHF. CDR3 coding DNA: TGCAGTGCGATACCGGGACCTAATCAGCCCCAGCATTTT.